The source of this TCR beta chain is a study of beta chain features in type 1 diabetes. The CDR3 is made up of 13 amino acids. The V gene's germline CDR1 is GTSNPN and CDR2 SVGIG (reference sequence). This clone was seen a few times. The target antigen is unknown. One end of the junction does not line up with germline, which may come from a read error. Expressed TCRB transcripts were sequenced, since all the RNA that had been isolated was reverse transcribed. Using immunoSEQ multiplex PCR, the repertoire was profiled, and TCRdb retains in-frame clones only, with some absent. The repertoire holds hundreds of thousands of clones, with 13% as singletons. Study-wide results and limits: Moderate but significant shortening of TCRB CDR3s was recorded in all four CD4+ subsets from Type 1 diabetes patients.

This clonotype was obtained from a man aged 18 to 29 with type 1 diabetes. Sequences were obtained from naive CD4+ T cells from blood. The chain couples TRBV30 to TRBJ1-1, with 7 positions matching TRBD1. CDR3 in amino acids: CAWSATGNTEVFF. The CDR3 nucleotides are TGTGCCTGGAGTGCGACAGGGAACACTGAAGTTTTCTTT.